The clone carrying this TCR beta chain has only one observation. The antigen remains undetermined. It was with 60 Vbeta and 13 Jbeta primers that the PCR ran. Measured with immunoSEQ multiplex PCR; TCRdb has only the in-frame clones, and not every one. The table records about 160,000 clones, approximately 84% of them present only once. The CDR3 loop spans 15 amino acids. Trimming took 3 bases from V and 3 from J, leaving 14 bases between them. Germline assignment: CDR1 KGHSH and CDR2 LQKENI. This specimen comes from a study of cytomegalovirus exposure and HLA in healthy donors. Study-wide context: Clustering assigned 81% of the approximately 400 genotyped donors to the Caucasian-associated ancestry cluster.

Study observations and caveats: After further analysis at a later stage, 16,951 TCR beta sequences were associated with HLA alleles at 0.05 false discovery rate. Most likely, a cluster of highly shared sequence variants arose as a sequencing artifact. Among TCR sequences, most were rare, though some public TCRs appeared in many donors.

Sequenced material: PBMCs. The TCR comes from a man younger than 35 in good health and CMV-seropositive. V usage is TRBV18 and J usage is TRBJ1-1, with D tentatively TRBD1 (5 bases). The CDR3 DNA reads as TGTGCCAGCTCACCCCCCGGGGGGGGTTACACTGAAGCTTTCTTT. Residues: CASSPPGGGYTEAFF.